This entry lists 29 T cell receptor beta chains sequenced from one sample in a study of shared clonotypes between healthy human individuals. Libraries were prepared by immunoSEQ multiplex PCR; TCRdb keeps only in-frame clonotypes and omits some of them. The sample shows under 1,900,000 clones, about 98.5% of them seen only once. Sequencing used naive CD4+ T cells sorted from blood. Subset in this sample: CD45RA+ positively selected. Every receptor here comes from a young man in good health.

J is TRBJ2-4 and V is TRBV9; unclear D gene. Germline-derived CDR1 and CDR2 are SGDLS and YYNGEE. Deletions cut 7 bases from V and 4 bases from J, with 6 bases between. This CDR3 is 11 amino acids long. DNA for the CDR3: TGTGCCAGCGGTCAGAAAAACATTCAGTACTTC. It specifies CASGQKNIQYF. The whole variable domain, filled in from reference TRBV9 and TRBJ2-4, reads DSGVTQTPKHLITATGQRVTLRCSPRSGDLSVYWYQQSLDQGLQFLIQYYNGEERAKGNILERFSAQQFPDLHSELNLSSLELGDSALYFCASGQKNIQYFGAGTRLSVL.

The rearrangement uses TRBV5-5 and TRBJ1-5; the D is unclear. The CDR3 is 14 amino acids. CDR1 SGHKS and CDR2 YYEKEE come from the germline V gene (reference sequence). Trimming took 1 base from V and 6 from J, leaving 11 bases between them. The CDR3 DNA reads TGTGCCAGCAGCTTGAATTCGGGAACTCAGCCCCAGCATTTT. Its translation is CASSLNSGTQPQHF.

CDR3 amino acids: CASRRDTTDTQYF. In DNA, the CDR3 is TGCGCCAGCAGAAGGGACACCACAGATACGCAGTATTTT. The rearrangement links TRBV5-1 to TRBJ2-3; the D gene is possibly TRBD1 (6 bases). The V end was cut by 5 bases, the J end by 2 bases, with 9 bases between. In germline, CDR1 is SGHRS, CDR2 YFSETQ. The CDR3 runs to 13 residues.

The chain couples TRBV30 to TRBJ2-3, with D possibly called TRBD1 or TRBD2 (5 bases each). Trimming removed 0 bases at V and 1 base at J, with 8 bases between. The CDR3 is 14 amino acids. Germline assignment: CDR1 GTSNPN and CDR2 SVGIG (reference sequence). The CDR3 coding sequence is TGTGCCTGGAGTGTAAGAGGGGGCACAGATACGCAGTATTTT. As protein: CAWSVRGGTDTQYF.

The chain carries TRBV7-9 and TRBJ2-1; TRBD2 is a possible D gene (7 bases). The CDR3 spans 16 residues. In germline, CDR1 is SEHNR, CDR2 FQNEAQ (reference sequence). Trimming stripped 5 bases from V and 6 bases from J, with 20 bases between. The CDR3 loop is CASSPFAGATLNEQFF. As DNA, the CDR3 is TGTGCCAGCAGCCCCTTTGCGGGGGCTACACTCAATGAGCAGTTCTTC. Full variable domain (missing parts from reference TRBV7-9 and TRBJ2-1): DTGVSQNPRHKITKRGQNVTFRCDPISEHNRLYWYRQTLGQGPEFLTYFQNEAQLEKSRLLSDRFSAERPKGSFSTLEIQRTEQGDSAMYLCASSPFAGATLNEQFFGPGTRLTVL.

This chain connects TRBV2 to TRBJ2-6; maybe TRBD1 (5 bases). The V end lost 2 bases, the J end lost 2 bases, and 19 bases lay between the germline ends. Germline V gene data show CDR1 as SNHLY and CDR2 as FYNNEI. The length of the CDR3 is 19 residues. CDR3 sequence (DNA): TGTGCCAGCAGTGAATGGGGCAGGGTAGCACTGGCTGGGGCCAACGTCCTGACTTTC. Translation: CASSEWGRVALAGANVLTF. Full variable domain (outside the CDR3, taken from reference TRBV2 and TRBJ2-6): EPEVTQTPSHQVTQMGQEVILRCVPISNHLYFYWYRQILGQKVEFLVSFYNNEISEKSEIFDDQFSVERPDGSNFTLKIRSTKLEDSAMYFCASSEWGRVALAGANVLTFGAGSRLTVL.

This chain links TRBV6-6 with TRBJ2-3; maybe TRBD1 (6 bases). The germline V gene encodes CDR1 MNHNY and CDR2 SVGAGI (reference sequence). V dropped 5 bases and J dropped 4 bases, with 13 bases sitting between them. CDR3 size: 14 residues. CDR3 sequence: CASSPWTVSDTQYF. CDR3 DNA: TGTGCCAGCAGTCCTTGGACAGTATCAGATACGCAGTATTTT.

The chain uses TRBV28 and TRBJ2-2, with D unclear. There are 13 residues in the CDR3. Trimming removed 1 base at V and 6 bases at J, with 6 bases between. Germline CDR1 MDHEN, CDR2 SYDVKM. CDR3 residues: CASSLSLSGELFF. The CDR3 DNA sequence: TGTGCCAGCAGTTTATCGTTATCCGGGGAGCTGTTTTTT. The variable domain in full, with the rest retrieved from reference TRBV28 and TRBJ2-2, is DVKVTQSSRYLVKRTGEKVFLECVQDMDHENMFWYRQDPGLGLRLIYFSYDVKMKEKGDIPEGYSVSREKKERFSLILESASTNQTSMYLCASSLSLSGELFFGEGSRLTVL.

The rearrangement uses TRBV5-1 and TRBJ2-1, with 8 bases matching TRBD2. Germline CDR1 is SGHRS and CDR2 is YFSETQ. The CDR3 extends over 18 amino acids. The trim removed 0 bases at V and 3 bases at J, leaving 11 bases unmatched. The CDR3 sequence is CASSLDAPGTSNYNEQFF. The DNA for the CDR3 is TGCGCCAGCAGCTTGGATGCCCCAGGGACTAGTAACTACAATGAGCAGTTCTTC.

The chain combines TRBV5-5 with TRBJ2-7; no reliable D call. This CDR3 has 12 residues. CDR1 is SGHKS and CDR2 is YYEKEE in the germline V gene (reference sequence). Trimming took off 2 bases at V and 6 bases at J, with 9 bases between the two ends. The CDR3 is CASSFSGPEQYF. The CDR3 DNA is TGTGCCAGCAGCTTTTCCGGACCCGAGCAGTACTTC.

The V call is TRBV5-5, the J call TRBJ2-7; D remains ambiguous. The CDR3 runs to 13 residues. Deletions cut 0 bases from V and 1 base from J, with 5 bases between. CDR1 and CDR2 (germline): SGHKS, YYEKEE (reference sequence). CDR3 protein: CASSLASSYEQYF. DNA of the CDR3: TGTGCCAGCAGCTTGGCCTCTTCCTACGAGCAGTACTTC.

The rearrangement uses TRBV28 and TRBJ2-3; 10 bases are a match to TRBD1. Germline loops: CDR1 MDHEN, CDR2 SYDVKM. The trim removed 2 bases at V and 2 bases at J, leaving 7 bases unmatched. The CDR3 is 17 amino acids. DNA of the CDR3: TGTGCCAGCAGTTTACCCGGGACAGGGGCCCCCACAGATACGCAGTATTTT. Residues: CASSLPGTGAPTDTQYF. The complete variable domain, with remaining parts taken from reference TRBV28 and TRBJ2-3, reads DVKVTQSSRYLVKRTGEKVFLECVQDMDHENMFWYRQDPGLGLRLIYFSYDVKMKEKGDIPEGYSVSREKKERFSLILESASTNQTSMYLCASSLPGTGAPTDTQYFGPGTRLTVL.

This rearrangement joins TRBV7-3 to TRBJ1-1; tentatively, D is TRBD1 (5 bases). Germline V lookup: CDR1 SGHTA, CDR2 FQGTGA. V was shortened by 3 bases and J by 4 bases, with 9 bases between the two germline ends. The CDR3 has 13 amino acids. The CDR3 spells CASSFGHGTEAFF. DNA of the CDR3: TGTGCCAGCAGCTTCGGACACGGCACTGAAGCTTTCTTT.

This clone was recorded only once. This sequence joins TRBV4-1 and TRBJ2-5; TRBD2 agrees at 10 bases. V dropped 1 base and J dropped 4; count of bases not matched to a gene: 9. Per the germline V gene, CDR1 is MGHRA and CDR2 is YSYEKL. This CDR3 contains 17 residues. CDR3 in amino acids: CASSQVGLLAGGETQYF. The CDR3 bases are TGCGCCAGCAGCCAAGTTGGGTTGTTAGCGGGAGGAGAGACCCAGTACTTC.

This chain uses TRBV30 with TRBJ2-3, with D tentatively TRBD1 or TRBD2 (5 bases each). Germline CDR1 reads GTSNPN; CDR2 reads SVGIG (reference sequence). With 4 bases removed from V and 7 bases from J, the gap between germline ends came to 18 bases. The CDR3 runs to 14 residues. The DNA of the CDR3 is TGTGCCTGGAAGGCGGCGGGTAAGGGGAATACGCAGTATTTT. Protein: CAWKAAGKGNTQYF.

The chain combines TRBV11-2 with TRBJ2-2; TRBD2 matches 12 bases. V lost 2 bases, J lost 7 bases, and 8 bases stayed unmatched. CDR3 length: 17 amino acids. Germline CDR1 reads SGHAT; CDR2 reads FQNNGV. The CDR3, as DNA: TGTGCCAGCAGCTTATTCCCGACTAGCGGGAGCAACGGGGAGCTGTTTTTT. Amino acid sequence: CASSLFPTSGSNGELFF. Using reference TRBV11-2 and TRBJ2-2 for the parts outside the CDR3, the full variable domain is EAGVAQSPRYKIIEKRQSVAFWCNPISGHATLYWYQQILGQGPKLLIQFQNNGVVDDSQLPKDRFSAERLKGVDSTLKIQPAKLEDSAVYLCASSLFPTSGSNGELFFGEGSRLTVL.

This clone was recorded once. Written as DNA, the CDR3 is TGTGCCAGCAGTTACTCGAAACTAGAATACAATGAGCAGTTCTTC. Protein sequence: CASSYSKLEYNEQFF. V is TRBV6-6 and J is TRBJ2-1, with a tentative D call TRBD2 (5 bases). V was cut by 0 bases and J by 4 bases, with 10 bases left in between. From germline, CDR1 is MNHNY and CDR2 SVGAGI (reference sequence). The CDR3 covers 15 residues.

The chain couples TRBV4-1 to TRBJ1-1; no definite D call. Trimming took 4 bases from V and 3 from J, leaving 21 bases between them. The CDR3 length is 17 residues. The germline CDR1 and CDR2 sequences are MGHRA and YSYEKL. The CDR3 region is CASSPQLPARADTEAFF. In DNA, the CDR3 is TGCGCCAGCAGCCCTCAACTGCCTGCCCGGGCGGACACTGAAGCTTTCTTT.

The gene calls are TRBV7-8 and TRBJ2-1; TRBD2 agrees at 11 bases. CDR1 is SGHVS and CDR2 is FQNEAQ in the germline V gene. This CDR3 is 18 amino acids long. Trimming took 0 bases from V and 7 from J; bases not matched to a gene: 11. The CDR3 DNA is TGTGCCAGCAGCTTAGCCCAACTGAGGGCTAGCGGGAGGAATGAGCAGTTCTTC. Translating it yields CASSLAQLRASGRNEQFF.

In nucleotides, the CDR3 is TGTGCCAGCAGCTTACGATTTGGAGGAACCGGGACAGGCTACGGCGGGGAGCTGTTTTTT. It translates to CASSLRFGGTGTGYGGELFF. The V gene is TRBV5-4, the J gene TRBJ2-2, with 8 positions matching TRBD1. Germline V CDR1 and CDR2: SGHNT, YYREEE (reference sequence). The V gene end was trimmed by 2 bases and the J gene end by 7 bases; junction bases not matched to a gene: 22. This CDR3 comprises 20 residues.

With respect to this clone: Other DNA sequences in this sample translate to the same CDR3. The chain employs TRBV11-3 and TRBJ2-7; no firm D call. The CDR3 has 13 residues. The V gene's germline CDR1 is SGHNT and CDR2 YENEEA. The V and J ends lost 0 bases and 6 bases respectively, with 9 bases between them. The CDR3, as DNA: TGTGCCAGCAGCTTAGATATGACGGGCGAGCAGTACTTC. Translated: CASSLDMTGEQYF.

This sequence joins TRBV6-1 and TRBJ1-1, with a possible D match to TRBD1 (5 bases). CDR3 length: 14 residues. V was pared by 7 bases and J by 0 bases, with 12 bases between. Germline CDR1 reads MNHNS; CDR2 reads SASEGT. The CDR3 DNA reads as TGTGCCAGCACCTATGGAGGGGTGAACACTGAAGCTTTCTTT. This translates into CASTYGGVNTEAFF.

The chain has TRBV6-1 and TRBJ2-3; a possible D gene is TRBD2 (6 bases). The CDR3 sequence is 15 residues long. Trimming shortened V by 7 bases and J by 0 bases, and 14 bases separated the two germline ends. Germline assignment: CDR1 MNHNS and CDR2 SASEGT. CDR3: CASTHDSGSTDTQYF. The CDR3 bases are TGTGCCAGCACTCATGACAGCGGGAGCACAGATACGCAGTATTTT.

V usage is TRBV18 and J usage is TRBJ2-7; 8 nucleotides agree with TRBD1. Unmatched junction bases numbered 9, after V lost 6 bases and J lost 2 bases. The CDR3 has 15 amino acids. Germline values: CDR1 KGHSH, CDR2 LQKENI. The CDR3 region is CASSQDRGKAYEQYF. The CDR3 DNA reads TGTGCCAGCTCTCAAGACAGGGGTAAGGCCTACGAGCAGTACTTC.

This chain's CDR3 is CASSLNPAQDYEQYF. The CDR3 DNA sequence: TGTGCCAGCAGTTTAAACCCAGCACAGGACTACGAGCAGTACTTC. J is TRBJ2-7 and V is TRBV28; maybe TRBD1 (5 bases). The V gene's germline CDR1 is MDHEN and CDR2 SYDVKM. V lost 2 bases to trimming and J lost 3 bases, with 14 bases between them. CDR3 length equals 15 residues.

The V gene is TRBV10-3, the J gene TRBJ2-4; D may be TRBD1 (5 bases). The CDR3 runs 15 residues. Trimming removed 3 bases from V and 6 bases from J, with 15 bases in between. Per germline, CDR1 ENHRY and CDR2 SYGVKD. The CDR3 DNA reads TGTGCCATCAGTGAAGGGGCAGCAATGGGAAACATTCAGTACTTC. Translating gives CAISEGAAMGNIQYF.

The J gene is TRBJ2-5, the V gene TRBV7-2, with D tentatively TRBD2 (6 bases). Germline CDR1 is SGHTA and CDR2 is FQGNSA. V was pared by 2 bases and J by 7 bases, with 14 bases between. This CDR3 has 14 residues. CDR3 nucleotides: TGTGCCAGCAGCTTATCCGGGAGAATGGGGACCCAGTACTTC. Its protein is CASSLSGRMGTQYF.

Note on this clone: One end of the junction is discordant with germline, which a read error may explain. This chain connects TRBV28 to TRBJ2-2, with unresolved D. The CDR3 runs to 13 residues. Germline V CDR1 and CDR2: MDHEN, SYDVKM. CDR3 sequence reads: CASSPRVTGELFF. Here the CDR3 DNA reads TGTGCCAGCAGCCCTAGGGTAACCGGAGAGCTGTTTTTT. Variable domain in full (rest from reference TRBV28 and TRBJ2-2): DVKVTQSSRYLVKRTGEKVFLECVQDMDHENMFWYRQDPGLGLRLIYFSYDVKMKEKGDIPEGYSVSREKKERFSLILESASTNQTSMYLCASSPRVTGELFFGEGSRLTVL.

V usage is TRBV28 and J usage is TRBJ2-7; D uncertain. Per germline, CDR1 MDHEN and CDR2 SYDVKM. The CDR3 loop spans 14 amino acids. The V end lost 5 bases, the J end lost 3 bases, and 14 bases lay between the germline ends. The CDR3: CASSPSGPHYEQYF. The CDR3 coding sequence is TGTGCCAGCAGTCCCTCCGGGCCCCACTACGAGCAGTACTTC.